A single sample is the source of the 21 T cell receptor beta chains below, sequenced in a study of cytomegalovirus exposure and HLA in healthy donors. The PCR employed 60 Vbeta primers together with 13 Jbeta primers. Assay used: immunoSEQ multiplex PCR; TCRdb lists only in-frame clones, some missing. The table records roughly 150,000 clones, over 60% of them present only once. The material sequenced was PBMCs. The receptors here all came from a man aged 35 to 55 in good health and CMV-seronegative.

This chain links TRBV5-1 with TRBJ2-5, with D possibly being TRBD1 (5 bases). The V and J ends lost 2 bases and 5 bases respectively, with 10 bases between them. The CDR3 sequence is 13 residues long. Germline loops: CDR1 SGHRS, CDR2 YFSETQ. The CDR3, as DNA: TGCGCCAGCAGCTTTCAGGGTTGGGAGACCCAGTACTTC. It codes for CASSFQGWETQYF.

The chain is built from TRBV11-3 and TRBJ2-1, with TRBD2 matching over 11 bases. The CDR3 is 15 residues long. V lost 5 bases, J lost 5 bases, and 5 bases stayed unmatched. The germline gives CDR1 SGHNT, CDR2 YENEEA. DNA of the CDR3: TGTGCCAGCAGCCCGGGGACTAGCGGAAACAATGAGCAGTTCTTC. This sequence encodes CASSPGTSGNNEQFF.

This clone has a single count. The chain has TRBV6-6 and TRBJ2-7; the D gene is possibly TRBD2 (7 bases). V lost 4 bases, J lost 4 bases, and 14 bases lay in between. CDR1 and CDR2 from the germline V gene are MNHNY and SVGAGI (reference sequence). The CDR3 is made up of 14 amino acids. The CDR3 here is CASSWEGGEYEQYF. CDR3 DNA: TGTGCCAGCAGTTGGGAGGGGGGGGAATACGAGCAGTACTTC.

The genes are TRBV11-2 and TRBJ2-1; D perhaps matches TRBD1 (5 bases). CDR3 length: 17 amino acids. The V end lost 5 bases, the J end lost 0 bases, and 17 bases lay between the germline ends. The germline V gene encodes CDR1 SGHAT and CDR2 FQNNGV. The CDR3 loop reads CASSRRTGWDSYNEQFF. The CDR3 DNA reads TGTGCCAGCAGCCGACGTACAGGATGGGACTCCTACAATGAGCAGTTCTTC.

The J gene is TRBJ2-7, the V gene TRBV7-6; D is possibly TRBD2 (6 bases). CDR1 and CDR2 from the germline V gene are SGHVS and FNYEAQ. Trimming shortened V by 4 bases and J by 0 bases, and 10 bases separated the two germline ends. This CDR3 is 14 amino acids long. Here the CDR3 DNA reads TGTGCCAGCAGCTCAGTGGGGGGCTCCTACGAGCAGTACTTC. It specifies CASSSVGGSYEQYF.

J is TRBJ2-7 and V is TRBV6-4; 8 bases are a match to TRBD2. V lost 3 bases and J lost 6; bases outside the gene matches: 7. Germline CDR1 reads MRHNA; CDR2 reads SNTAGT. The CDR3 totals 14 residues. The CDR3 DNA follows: TGTGCCAGCAGTGAAGGAGCGGGGGTAAGCGAGCAGTACTTC. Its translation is CASSEGAGVSEQYF.

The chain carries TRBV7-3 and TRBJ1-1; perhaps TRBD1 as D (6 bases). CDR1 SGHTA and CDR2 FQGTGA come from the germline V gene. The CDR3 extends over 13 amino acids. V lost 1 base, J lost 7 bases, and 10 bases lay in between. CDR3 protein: CASSLNRDSEAFF. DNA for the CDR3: TGTGCCAGCAGCTTAAACAGGGATAGTGAAGCTTTCTTT.

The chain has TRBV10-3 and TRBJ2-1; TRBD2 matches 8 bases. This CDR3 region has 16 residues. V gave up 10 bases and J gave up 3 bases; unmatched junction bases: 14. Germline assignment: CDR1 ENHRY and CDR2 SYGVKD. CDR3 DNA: TGTGCCACACACTCCGGTACTAGCGGAAACTACAATGAGCAGTTCTTC. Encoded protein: CATHSGTSGNYNEQFF.

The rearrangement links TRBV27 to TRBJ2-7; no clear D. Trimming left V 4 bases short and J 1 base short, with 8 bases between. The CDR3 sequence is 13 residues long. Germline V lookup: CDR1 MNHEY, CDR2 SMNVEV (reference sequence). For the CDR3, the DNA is TGTGCCAGCAGTTCTACGTTTTCCTACGAGCAGTACTTC. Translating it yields CASSSTFSYEQYF.

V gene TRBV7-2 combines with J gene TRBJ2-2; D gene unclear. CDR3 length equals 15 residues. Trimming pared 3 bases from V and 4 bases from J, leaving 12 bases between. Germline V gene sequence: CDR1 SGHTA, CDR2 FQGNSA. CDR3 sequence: CASSLRHGSTGELFF. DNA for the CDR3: TGTGCCAGCAGCTTGAGGCATGGGTCCACCGGGGAGCTGTTTTTT.

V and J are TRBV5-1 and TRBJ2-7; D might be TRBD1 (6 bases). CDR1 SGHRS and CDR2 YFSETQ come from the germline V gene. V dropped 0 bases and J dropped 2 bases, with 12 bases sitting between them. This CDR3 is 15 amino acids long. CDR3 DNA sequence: TGCGCCAGCAGCTTGGAGTACAGGGTTCCCTACGAGCAGTACTTC. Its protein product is CASSLEYRVPYEQYF.

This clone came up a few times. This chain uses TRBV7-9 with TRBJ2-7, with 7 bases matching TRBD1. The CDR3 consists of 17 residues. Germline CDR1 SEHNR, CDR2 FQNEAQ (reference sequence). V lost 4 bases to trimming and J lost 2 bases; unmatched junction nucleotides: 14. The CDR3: CASSYIPKGGFTYEQYF. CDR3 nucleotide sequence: TGTGCCAGCAGCTACATTCCCAAAGGGGGCTTCACCTACGAGCAGTACTTC.

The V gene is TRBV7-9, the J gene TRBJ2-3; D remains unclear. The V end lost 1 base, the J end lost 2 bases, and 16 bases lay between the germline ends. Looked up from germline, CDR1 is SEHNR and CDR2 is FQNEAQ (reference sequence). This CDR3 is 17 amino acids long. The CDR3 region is CASSLDYGQIVTDTQYF. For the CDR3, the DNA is TGTGCCAGCAGCTTAGATTACGGTCAAATAGTCACAGATACGCAGTATTTT.

The CDR3 region has the DNA TGTGCCAGCACCCTGTACGGCAGGTCAATTCCTGAAGCTTTCTTT. As protein: CASTLYGRSIPEAFF. This chain connects TRBV28 to TRBJ1-1; D not resolved. Trimming removed 7 bases at V and 6 bases at J, with 21 bases between. The V gene's germline CDR1 is MDHEN and CDR2 SYDVKM. This CDR3 contains 15 residues.

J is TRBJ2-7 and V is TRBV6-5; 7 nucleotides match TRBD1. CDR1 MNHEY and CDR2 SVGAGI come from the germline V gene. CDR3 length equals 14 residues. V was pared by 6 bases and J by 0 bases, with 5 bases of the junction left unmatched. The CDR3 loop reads CASRRDSRSYEQYF. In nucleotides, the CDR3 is TGTGCCAGCAGACGGGACAGCCGCTCCTACGAGCAGTACTTC.

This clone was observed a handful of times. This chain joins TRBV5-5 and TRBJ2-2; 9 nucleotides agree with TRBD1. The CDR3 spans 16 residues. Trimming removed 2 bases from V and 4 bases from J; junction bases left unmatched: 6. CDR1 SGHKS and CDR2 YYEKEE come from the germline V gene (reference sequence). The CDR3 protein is CASSFYRGRSTGELFF. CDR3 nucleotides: TGTGCCAGCAGCTTTTACAGGGGGCGTAGCACCGGGGAGCTGTTTTTT.

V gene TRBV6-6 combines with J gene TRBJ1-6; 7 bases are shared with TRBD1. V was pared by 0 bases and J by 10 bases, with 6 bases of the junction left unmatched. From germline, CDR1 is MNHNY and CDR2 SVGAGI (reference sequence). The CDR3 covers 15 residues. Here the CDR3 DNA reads TGTGCCAGCAGTTACTCCCAGGGGGACGTATCACCCCTCCACTTT. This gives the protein CASSYSQGDVSPLHF.

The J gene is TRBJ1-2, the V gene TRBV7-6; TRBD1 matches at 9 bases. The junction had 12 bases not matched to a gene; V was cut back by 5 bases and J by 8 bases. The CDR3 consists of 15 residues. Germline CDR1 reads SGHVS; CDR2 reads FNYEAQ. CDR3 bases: TGTGCCAGCAGCCTGGGAAGGACAGGGGAATACGGCTACACCTTC. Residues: CASSLGRTGEYGYTF.

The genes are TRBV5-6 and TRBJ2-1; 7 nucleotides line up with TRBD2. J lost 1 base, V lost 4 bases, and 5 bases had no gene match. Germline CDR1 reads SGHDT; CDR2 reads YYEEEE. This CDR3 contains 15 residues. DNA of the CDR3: TGTGCCAGCAGCGCCTGGGGGGGGTCCTACAATGAGCAGTTCTTC. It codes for CASSAWGGSYNEQFF. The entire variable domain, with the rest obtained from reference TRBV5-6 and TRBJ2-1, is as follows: DAGVTQSPTHLIKTRGQQVTLRCSPKSGHDTVSWYQQALGQGPQFIFQYYEEEERQRGNFPDRFSGHQFPNYSSELNVNALLLGDSALYLCASSAWGGSYNEQFFGPGTRLTVL.

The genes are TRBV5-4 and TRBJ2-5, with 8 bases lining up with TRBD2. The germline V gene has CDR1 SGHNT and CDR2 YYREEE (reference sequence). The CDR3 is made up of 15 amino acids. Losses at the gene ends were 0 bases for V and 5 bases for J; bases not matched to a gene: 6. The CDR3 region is CASSLGTSYRETQYF. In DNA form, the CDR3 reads TGTGCCAGCAGCTTGGGGACTAGCTATCGGGAGACCCAGTACTTC.

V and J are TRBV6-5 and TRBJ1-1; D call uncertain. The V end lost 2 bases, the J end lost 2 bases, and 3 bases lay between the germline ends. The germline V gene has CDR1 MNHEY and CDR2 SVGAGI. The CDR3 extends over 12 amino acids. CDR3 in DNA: TGTGCCAGCAGTTACAGCAACACTGAAGCTTTCTTT. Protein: CASSYSNTEAFF.